This TCR beta chain derives from a study of cytomegalovirus exposure and HLA in healthy donors. Broader study findings: An analysis done earlier found most TCR beta V segments productive about 90% or about 30% of the time.

Germline-derived CDR1 and CDR2 are MNHNS and SASEGT. The CDR3 contains 13 residues. V was clipped by 0 bases and J by 8 bases, with 10 bases between them. PCR was performed using 60 Vbeta and 13 Jbeta primers. Clones were read by immunoSEQ multiplex PCR, and TCRdb kept only the in-frame ones, dropping some. The data contain some 130,000 clones, 60% to 85% of them singletons. Of note for this clone: Its target is unknown.

The source is a young man in good health and CMV-seronegative. The sequenced sample was PBMCs. The V and J genes are TRBV6-1 and TRBJ1-1; no reliable D call. The DNA of the CDR3 is TGTGCCAGCAGTGAAGCCGGGGTCCTGGAAGCTTTCTTT. Residues: CASSEAGVLEAFF.